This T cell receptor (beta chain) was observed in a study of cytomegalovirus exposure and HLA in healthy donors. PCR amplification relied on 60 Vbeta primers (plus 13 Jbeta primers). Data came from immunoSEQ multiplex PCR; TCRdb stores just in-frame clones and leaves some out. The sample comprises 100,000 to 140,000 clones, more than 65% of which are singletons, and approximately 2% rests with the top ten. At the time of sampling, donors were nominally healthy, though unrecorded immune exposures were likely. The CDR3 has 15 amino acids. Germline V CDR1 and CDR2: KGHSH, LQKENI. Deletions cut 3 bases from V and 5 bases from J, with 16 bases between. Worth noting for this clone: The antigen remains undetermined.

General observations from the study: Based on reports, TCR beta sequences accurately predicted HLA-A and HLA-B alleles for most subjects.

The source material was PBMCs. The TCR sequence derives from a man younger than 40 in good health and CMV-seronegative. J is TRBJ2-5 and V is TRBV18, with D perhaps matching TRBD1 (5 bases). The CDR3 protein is CASSPRRTSGETQYF. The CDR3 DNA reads TGTGCCAGCTCACCTCGACGGACAAGTGGGGAGACCCAGTACTTC. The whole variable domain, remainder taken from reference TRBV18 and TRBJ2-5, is NAGVMQNPRHLVRRRGQEARLRCSPMKGHSHVYWYRQLPEEGLKFMVYLQKENIIDESGMPKERFSAEFPKEGPSILRIQQVVRGDSAAYFCASSPRRTSGETQYFGPGTRLLVL.